This T cell receptor (beta chain) was found in a study of human T cells and chemical hapten exposure. Turning to the study itself: TCR yields per sample varied mostly from small pooled library volume differences.

TCRdb re-derived calls from the RACE reads in MiXCR, one entry per CDR3 protein. There are around 80,000 distinct CDR3 sequences in the sample; about 6.6% occur only once, and 1% to 1.5% lies in the top ten. This clonotype was seen repeatedly, ten times or more. Sample time point: patch test 2, 6 weeks after DPC sensitization. Sample treatment: therapeutic diphenylcyclopropenone sensitization with weekly scalp DPC. There are 12 residues in the CDR3. Germline lookup yields CDR1 SQVTM and CDR2 ANQGSEA. V shed 3 bases, J shed 5 bases, and the junction held 4 bases outside the gene matches. The sample was whole blood, taken in connection with sensitization to the hapten diphenylcyclopropenone (DPC). The V gene is TRBV29-1, the J gene TRBJ2-7, with 7 bases matching TRBD1. The origin of this receptor is a young woman with alopecia areata. Some clones in this sample may be carry-over from other donors' samples. CDR3 DNA sequence: TGCAGCGTTGACCCCGGGACAGACGAGCAGTACTTC. It codes for CSVDPGTDEQYF.